What follows describes a single T cell receptor (beta chain). What it binds is unknown. These data are taken from a study of T cell responses to AZD1222 COVID-19 vaccine. About the research overall: The analysis combined second doses at about 4 or about 12 weeks. Broader study findings: Donors skewed white British and female; clonal diversity was possibly underestimated. The number of AZD1222 recipients seropositive at baseline was only six.

The CDR3 is made up of 15 amino acids. Deletions cut 3 bases from V and 0 bases from J, with 10 bases between. CDR1 is MDHEN and CDR2 is SYDVKM in the germline V gene. Here immunoSEQ multiplex PCR was the method, and the copy in TCRdb shows in-frame clones only, minus some. The profile covers 140,000 to 150,000 clones, with around 89% appearing a single time and about 15% taken by the ten largest. The specimen comprised peripheral blood, sampled on day 0 of AZD1222 vaccination. This TCR derives from an adult in good health. The chain combines TRBV28 with TRBJ2-3; maybe TRBD2 (5 bases). The CDR3 loop is CASSFGAESTDTQYF. In nucleotides, the CDR3 is TGTGCCAGCAGTTTCGGAGCGGAAAGCACAGATACGCAGTATTTT.